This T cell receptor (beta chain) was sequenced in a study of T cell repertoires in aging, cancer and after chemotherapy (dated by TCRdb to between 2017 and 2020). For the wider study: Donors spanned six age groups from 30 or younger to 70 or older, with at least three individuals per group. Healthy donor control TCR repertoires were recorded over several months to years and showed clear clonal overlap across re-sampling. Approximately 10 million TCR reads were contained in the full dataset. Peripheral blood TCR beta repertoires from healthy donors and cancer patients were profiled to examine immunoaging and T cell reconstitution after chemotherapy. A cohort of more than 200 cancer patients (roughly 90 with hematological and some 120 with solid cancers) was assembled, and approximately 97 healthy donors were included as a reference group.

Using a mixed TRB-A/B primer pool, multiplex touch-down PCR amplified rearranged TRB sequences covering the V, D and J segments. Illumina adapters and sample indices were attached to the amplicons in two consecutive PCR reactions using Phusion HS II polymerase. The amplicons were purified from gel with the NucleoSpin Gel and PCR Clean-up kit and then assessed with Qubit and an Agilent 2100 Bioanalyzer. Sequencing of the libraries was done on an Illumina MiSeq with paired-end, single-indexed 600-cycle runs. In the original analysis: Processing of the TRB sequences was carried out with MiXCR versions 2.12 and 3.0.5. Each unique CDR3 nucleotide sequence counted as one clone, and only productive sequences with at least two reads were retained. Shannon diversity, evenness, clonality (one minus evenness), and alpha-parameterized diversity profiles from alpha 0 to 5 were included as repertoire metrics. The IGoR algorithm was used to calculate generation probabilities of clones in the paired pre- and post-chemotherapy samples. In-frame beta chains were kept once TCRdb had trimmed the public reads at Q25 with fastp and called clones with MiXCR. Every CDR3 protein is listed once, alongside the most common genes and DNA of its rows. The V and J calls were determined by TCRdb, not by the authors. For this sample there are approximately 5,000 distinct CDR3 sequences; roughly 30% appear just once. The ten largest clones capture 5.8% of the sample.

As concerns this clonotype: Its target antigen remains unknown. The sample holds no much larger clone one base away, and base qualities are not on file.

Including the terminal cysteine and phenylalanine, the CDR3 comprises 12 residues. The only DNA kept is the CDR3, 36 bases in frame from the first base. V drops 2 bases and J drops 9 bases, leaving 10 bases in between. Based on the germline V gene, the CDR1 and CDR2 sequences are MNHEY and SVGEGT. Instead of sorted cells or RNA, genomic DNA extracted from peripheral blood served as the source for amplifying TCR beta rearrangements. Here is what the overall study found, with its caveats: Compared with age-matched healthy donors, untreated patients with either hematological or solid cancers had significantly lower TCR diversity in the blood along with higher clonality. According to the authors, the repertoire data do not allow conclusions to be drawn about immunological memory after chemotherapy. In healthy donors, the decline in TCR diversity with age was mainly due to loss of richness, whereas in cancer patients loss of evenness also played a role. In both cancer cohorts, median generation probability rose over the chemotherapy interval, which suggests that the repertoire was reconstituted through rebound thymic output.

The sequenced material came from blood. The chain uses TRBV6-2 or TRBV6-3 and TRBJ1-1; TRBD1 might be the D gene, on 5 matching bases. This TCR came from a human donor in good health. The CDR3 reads CASSYMGTQAFF. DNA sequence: TGTGCCAGCAGTTACATGGGGACCCAAGCTTTCTTT.